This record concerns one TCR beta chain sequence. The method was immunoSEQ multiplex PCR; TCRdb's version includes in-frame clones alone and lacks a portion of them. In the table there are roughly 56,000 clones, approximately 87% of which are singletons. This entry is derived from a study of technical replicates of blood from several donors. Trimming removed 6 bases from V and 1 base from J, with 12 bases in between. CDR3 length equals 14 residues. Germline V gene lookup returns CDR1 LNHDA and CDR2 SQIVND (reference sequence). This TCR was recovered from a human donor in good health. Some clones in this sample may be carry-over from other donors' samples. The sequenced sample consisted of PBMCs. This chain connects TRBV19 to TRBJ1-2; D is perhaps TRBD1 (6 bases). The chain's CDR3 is CASSAQDSNYGYTF. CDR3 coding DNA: TGTGCCAGTAGCGCCCAGGACAGTAACTATGGCTACACCTTC.